The 10 T cell receptor beta chains in this list originate from one sample, sequenced in a study of sequential checkpoint blockade in melanoma. TCRdb's table, derived via immunoSEQ multiplex PCR, lists solely in-frame clones and lacks some. The sample lists fewer than 20,000 clones, roughly 61% occurring once. Treatment meaning: randomized to nivolumab then ipilimumab (arm A) or the reverse (arm B). The sample here was CD8+ T cells sorted from blood (inferred from file names), taken from a patient given nivolumab and ipilimumab in sequence. These receptors originate from a human donor with melanoma.

The V and J genes are TRBV27 and TRBJ2-3, with D possibly being TRBD2 (6 bases). The V end was cut by 4 bases, the J end by 2 bases, with 13 bases between. The germline CDR1 and CDR2 sequences are MNHEY and SMNVEV (reference sequence). This CDR3 region has 15 residues. The CDR3 is CASSSLAGLTDTQYF. In DNA, the CDR3 is TGTGCCAGCAGTTCCTTGGCGGGACTCACAGATACGCAGTATTTT.

CDR3 amino acids: CASSGLAGNTGELFF. The CDR3 nucleotides are TGTGCCAGCAGTGGACTAGCGGGGAACACCGGGGAGCTGTTTTTT. The V gene is TRBV6-5, the J gene TRBJ2-2, with 11 bases that match TRBD2. J was trimmed by 1 base and V by 5 bases; bases with no gene match: 0. In germline, CDR1 is MNHEY, CDR2 SVGAGI. The CDR3 sequence is 15 residues long.

The chain carries TRBV7-8 and TRBJ2-5; 13 bases align to TRBD2. The CDR3 totals 17 residues. V lost 5 bases to trimming and J lost 5 bases; unmatched junction nucleotides: 11. Germline V lookup: CDR1 SGHVS, CDR2 FQNEAQ. For the CDR3, the DNA is TGTGCCAGCAGCGACCACACTAGCGGGAGGGCCTTGGAGACCCAGTACTTC. This encodes CASSDHTSGRALETQYF.

V gene TRBV27 combines with J gene TRBJ2-7; TRBD2 matches 8 bases. Germline CDR1 and CDR2: MNHEY and SMNVEV (reference sequence). This CDR3 spans 14 amino acids. The V segment lost 2 bases and the J segment 0 bases; nucleotides outside the gene matches: 0. The CDR3: CASSLSGSSYEQYF. CDR3 nucleotide sequence: TGTGCCAGCAGTTTAAGCGGGAGCTCCTACGAGCAGTACTTC.

This clone turned up a few times. This chain uses TRBV30 with TRBJ2-1; TRBD2 agrees at 8 bases. After removal of 3 bases from V and 2 bases from J, the junction contained 0 bases not matched to a gene. Per the germline V gene, CDR1 is GTSNPN and CDR2 is SVGIG (reference sequence). The CDR3 length is 13 residues. Here the CDR3 reads CAWRTSAYNEQFF. The CDR3 region has the DNA TGTGCCTGGAGGACTAGCGCCTACAATGAGCAGTTCTTC.

This chain connects TRBV2 to TRBJ2-7, with 10 bases that match TRBD2. Germline V CDR1 and CDR2: SNHLY, FYNNEI. J was trimmed by 6 bases and V by 5 bases; bases with no gene match: 7. The CDR3 length is 14 residues. CDR3 DNA sequence: TGTGCCAGCAGTTGGACTAGCGGAAGATCCGAGCAGTACTTC. This translates into CASSWTSGRSEQYF.

This clone was seen many times. V gene TRBV21-1 combines with J gene TRBJ2-7; TRBD1 is the table's D call, not checked against the DNA. TRBV21-1 is assigned pseudogene status. This CDR3 has 14 amino acids. Here the CDR3 DNA reads TGTGCCAGCAGCACCCGGGACAGGGGGGACGAGCAGTACTTC. Its protein product is CASSTRDRGDEQYF.

This clone appeared once. V gene TRBV6-5 combines with J gene TRBJ1-1, with a weak D call TRBD1 (5 bases). This CDR3 is built from 14 residues. The V end lost 2 bases, the J end lost 0 bases, and 7 bases lay between the germline ends. CDR1 and CDR2 (germline): MNHEY, SVGAGI. CDR3: CASSYDSVNTEAFF. CDR3 coding DNA: TGTGCCAGCAGTTACGACAGCGTGAACACTGAAGCTTTCTTT.

Comment on this clone: At one boundary the junction diverges from the germline segment, which might be a read error. The J gene is TRBJ1-2, the V gene TRBV28; 8 positions agree with TRBD1. The CDR3 loop spans 13 amino acids. CDR1 is MDHEN, CDR2 SYDVKM, per germline. The CDR3: CAGSLSRGLGYTF. The CDR3 coding sequence is TGTGCCGGCAGTTTATCCAGGGGGCTTGGCTACACCTTC.

V and J are TRBV5-5 and TRBJ2-1, with 7 bases identical to TRBD2. Germline V gene data show CDR1 as SGHKS and CDR2 as YYEKEE (reference sequence). The CDR3 is 15 amino acids. V lost 4 bases to trimming and J lost 0 bases; unmatched junction nucleotides: 4. The CDR3 nucleotides read TGTGCCAGCAGCCTTCTAGCGGACTCCTACAATGAGCAGTTCTTC. Translated, it gives CASSLLADSYNEQFF.